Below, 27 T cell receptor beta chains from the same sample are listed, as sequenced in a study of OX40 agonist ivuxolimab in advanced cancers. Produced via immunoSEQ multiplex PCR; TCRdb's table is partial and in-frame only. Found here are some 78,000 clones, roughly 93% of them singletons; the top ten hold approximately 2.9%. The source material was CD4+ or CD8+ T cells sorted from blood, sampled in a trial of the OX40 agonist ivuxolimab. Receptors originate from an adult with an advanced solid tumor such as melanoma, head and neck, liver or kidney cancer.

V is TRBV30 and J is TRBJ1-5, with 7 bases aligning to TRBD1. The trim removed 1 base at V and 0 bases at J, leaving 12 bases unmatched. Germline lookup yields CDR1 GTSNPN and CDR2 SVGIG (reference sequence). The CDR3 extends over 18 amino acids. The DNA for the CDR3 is TGTGCCTGGAGTGGGTACAGGGGCAGGGACGATAGCAATCAGCCCCAGCATTTT. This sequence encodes CAWSGYRGRDDSNQPQHF.

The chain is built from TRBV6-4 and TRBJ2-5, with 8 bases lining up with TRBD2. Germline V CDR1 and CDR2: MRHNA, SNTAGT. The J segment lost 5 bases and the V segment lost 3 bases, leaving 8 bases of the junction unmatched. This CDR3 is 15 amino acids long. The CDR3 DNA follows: TGTGCCAGCAGTGAAGATGGGCGGGGGGCGGAGACCCAGTACTTC. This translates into CASSEDGRGAETQYF.

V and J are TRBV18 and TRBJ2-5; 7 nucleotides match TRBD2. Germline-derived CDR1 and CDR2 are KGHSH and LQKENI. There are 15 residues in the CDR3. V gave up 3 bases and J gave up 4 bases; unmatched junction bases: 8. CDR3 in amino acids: CASSPVSTGGETQYF. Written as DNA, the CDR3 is TGTGCCAGCTCACCGGTATCGACGGGAGGAGAGACCCAGTACTTC.

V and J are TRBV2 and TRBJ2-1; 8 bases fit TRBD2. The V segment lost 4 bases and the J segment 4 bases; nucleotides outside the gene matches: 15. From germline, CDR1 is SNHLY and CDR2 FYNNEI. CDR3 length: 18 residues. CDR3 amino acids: CASSGPPSGGPGYNEQFF. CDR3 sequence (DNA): TGTGCCAGCAGTGGACCCCCCTCGGGGGGGCCAGGTTACAATGAGCAGTTCTTC.

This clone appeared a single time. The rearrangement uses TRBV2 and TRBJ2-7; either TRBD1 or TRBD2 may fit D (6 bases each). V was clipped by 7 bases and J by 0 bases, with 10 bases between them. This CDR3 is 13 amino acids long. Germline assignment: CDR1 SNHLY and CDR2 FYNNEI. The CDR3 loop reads CASTWGASYEQYF. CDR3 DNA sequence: TGTGCCAGCACTTGGGGGGCCTCCTACGAGCAGTACTTC.

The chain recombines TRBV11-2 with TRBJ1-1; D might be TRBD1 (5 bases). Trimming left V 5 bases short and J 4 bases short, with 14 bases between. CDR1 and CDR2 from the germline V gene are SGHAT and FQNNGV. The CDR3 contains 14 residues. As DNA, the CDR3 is TGTGCCAGCAGCCCGACGGGGGGAGGCACTGAAGCTTTCTTT. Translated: CASSPTGGGTEAFF.

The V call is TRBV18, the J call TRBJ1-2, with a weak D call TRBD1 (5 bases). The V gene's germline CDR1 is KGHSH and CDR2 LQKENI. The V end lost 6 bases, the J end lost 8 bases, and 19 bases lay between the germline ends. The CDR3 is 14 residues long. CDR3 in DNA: TGTGCCAGCTCCCGAGGGACCGGGCCTCAGGGCTACACCTTC. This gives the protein CASSRGTGPQGYTF.

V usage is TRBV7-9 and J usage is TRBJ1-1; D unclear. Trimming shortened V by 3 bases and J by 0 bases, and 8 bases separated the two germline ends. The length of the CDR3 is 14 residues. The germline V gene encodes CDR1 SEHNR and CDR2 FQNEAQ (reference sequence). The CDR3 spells CASSFPEVNTEAFF. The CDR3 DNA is TGTGCCAGCAGCTTCCCGGAAGTGAACACTGAAGCTTTCTTT.

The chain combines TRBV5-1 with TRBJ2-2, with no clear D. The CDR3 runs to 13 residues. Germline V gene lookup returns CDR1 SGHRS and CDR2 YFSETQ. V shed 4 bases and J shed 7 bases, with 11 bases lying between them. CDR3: CASSIWTDGELFF. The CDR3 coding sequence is TGCGCCAGCAGCATTTGGACCGACGGGGAGCTGTTTTTT.

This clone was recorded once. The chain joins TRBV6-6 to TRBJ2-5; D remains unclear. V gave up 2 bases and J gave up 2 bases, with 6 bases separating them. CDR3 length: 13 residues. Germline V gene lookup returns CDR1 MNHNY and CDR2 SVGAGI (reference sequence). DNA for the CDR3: TGTGCCAGCAGTTACGGCGTTCAAGAGACCCAGTACTTC. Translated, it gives CASSYGVQETQYF.

The DNA for the CDR3 is TGTGCCAGCAGCCAAGGGGCACCCCAAGAGACCCAGTACTTC. Translated, it gives CASSQGAPQETQYF. The chain links TRBV4-2 to TRBJ2-5; no clear D gene. V was shortened by 1 base and J by 1 base, with 7 bases between the two germline ends. CDR3 length equals 14 residues. The V gene's germline CDR1 is LGHNA and CDR2 YNFKEQ.

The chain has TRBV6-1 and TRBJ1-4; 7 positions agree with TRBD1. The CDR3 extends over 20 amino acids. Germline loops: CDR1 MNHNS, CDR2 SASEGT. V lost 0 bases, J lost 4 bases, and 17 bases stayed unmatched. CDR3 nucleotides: TGTGCCAGCAGTGAAGCGCGGTACTCCCCACAGGGACAGATTAATGAAAAACTGTTTTTT. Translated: CASSEARYSPQGQINEKLFF.

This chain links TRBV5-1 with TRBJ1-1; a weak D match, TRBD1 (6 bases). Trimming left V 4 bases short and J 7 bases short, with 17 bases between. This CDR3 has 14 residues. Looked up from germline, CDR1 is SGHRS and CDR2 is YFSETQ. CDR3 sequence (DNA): TGCGCCAGCAGCGGGGGCGACGTGGGCCGTGAAGCTTTCTTT. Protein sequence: CASSGGDVGREAFF.

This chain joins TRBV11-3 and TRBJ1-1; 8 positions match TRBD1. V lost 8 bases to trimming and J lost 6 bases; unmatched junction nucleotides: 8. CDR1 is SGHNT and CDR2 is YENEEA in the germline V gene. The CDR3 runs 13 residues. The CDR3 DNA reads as TGTGCCAGCTCAGGGGGCGCTCTCTCTGAAGCTTTCTTT. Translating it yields CASSGGALSEAFF.

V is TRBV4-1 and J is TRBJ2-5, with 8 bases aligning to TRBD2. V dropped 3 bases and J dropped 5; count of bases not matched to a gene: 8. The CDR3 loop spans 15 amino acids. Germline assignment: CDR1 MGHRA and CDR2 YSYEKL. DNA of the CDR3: TGCGCCAGCAGCCATAGCGGGATTCGAGAGGAGACCCAGTACTTC. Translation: CASSHSGIREETQYF.

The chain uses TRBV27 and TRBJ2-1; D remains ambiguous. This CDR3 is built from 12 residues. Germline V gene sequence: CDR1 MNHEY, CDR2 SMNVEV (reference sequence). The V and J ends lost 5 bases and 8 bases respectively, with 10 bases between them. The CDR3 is CASSRLRDEQFF. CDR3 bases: TGTGCCAGCAGTCGCCTACGGGATGAGCAGTTCTTC.

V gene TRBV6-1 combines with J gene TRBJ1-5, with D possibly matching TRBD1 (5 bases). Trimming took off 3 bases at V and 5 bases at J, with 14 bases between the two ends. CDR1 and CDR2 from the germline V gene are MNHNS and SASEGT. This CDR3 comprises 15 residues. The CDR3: CASSEGPGYYQPQHF. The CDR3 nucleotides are TGTGCCAGCAGTGAGGGGCCGGGGTACTATCAGCCCCAGCATTTT.

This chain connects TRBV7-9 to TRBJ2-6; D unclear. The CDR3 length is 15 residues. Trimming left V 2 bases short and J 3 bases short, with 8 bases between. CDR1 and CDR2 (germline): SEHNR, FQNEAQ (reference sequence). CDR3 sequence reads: CASSLSVFGANVLTF. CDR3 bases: TGTGCCAGCAGCTTATCGGTGTTTGGGGCCAACGTCCTGACTTTC.

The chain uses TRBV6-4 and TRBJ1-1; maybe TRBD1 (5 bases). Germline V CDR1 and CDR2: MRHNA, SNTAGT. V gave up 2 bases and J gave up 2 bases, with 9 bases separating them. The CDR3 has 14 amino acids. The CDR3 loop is CASSDQGGNTEAFF. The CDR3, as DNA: TGTGCCAGCAGTGACCAGGGAGGCAACACTGAAGCTTTCTTT.

The CDR3 bases are TGCGCCAGCAGCTTGGGGACTAGCGGGAGCCCCACAGATACGCAGTATTTT. Encoded protein: CASSLGTSGSPTDTQYF. This sequence joins TRBV5-1 and TRBJ2-3, with 13 bases aligning to TRBD2. Trimming at V came to 0 bases and at J to 2 bases, leaving 3 bases not matched to a gene. The germline gives CDR1 SGHRS, CDR2 YFSETQ. The CDR3 spans 17 residues.

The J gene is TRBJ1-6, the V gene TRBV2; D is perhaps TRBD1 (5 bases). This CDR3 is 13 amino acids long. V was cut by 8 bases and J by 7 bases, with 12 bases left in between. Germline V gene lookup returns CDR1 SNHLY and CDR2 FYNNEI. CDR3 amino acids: CASEGEGNSPLHF. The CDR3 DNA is TGTGCCAGCGAAGGGGAGGGAAATTCACCCCTCCACTTT.

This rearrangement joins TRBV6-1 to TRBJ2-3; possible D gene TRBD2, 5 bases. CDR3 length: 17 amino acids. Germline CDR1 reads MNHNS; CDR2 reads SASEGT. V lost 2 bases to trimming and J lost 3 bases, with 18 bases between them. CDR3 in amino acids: CASSETSRTSGTDTQYF. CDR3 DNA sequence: TGTGCCAGCAGTGAAACCAGCCGAACTAGTGGGACAGATACGCAGTATTTT.

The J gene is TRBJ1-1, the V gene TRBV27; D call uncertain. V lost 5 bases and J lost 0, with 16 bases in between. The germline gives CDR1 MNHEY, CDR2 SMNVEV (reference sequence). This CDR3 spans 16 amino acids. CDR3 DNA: TGTGCCAGCAGTCCTTGGACCTTCGGACTGAACACTGAAGCTTTCTTT. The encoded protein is CASSPWTFGLNTEAFF.

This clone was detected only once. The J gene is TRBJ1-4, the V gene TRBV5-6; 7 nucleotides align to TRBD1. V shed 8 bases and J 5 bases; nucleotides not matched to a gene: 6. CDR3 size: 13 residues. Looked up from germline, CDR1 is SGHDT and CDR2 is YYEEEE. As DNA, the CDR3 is TGTGCCAGTCATCGGGACAGAAATGAAAAACTGTTTTTT. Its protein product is CASHRDRNEKLFF.

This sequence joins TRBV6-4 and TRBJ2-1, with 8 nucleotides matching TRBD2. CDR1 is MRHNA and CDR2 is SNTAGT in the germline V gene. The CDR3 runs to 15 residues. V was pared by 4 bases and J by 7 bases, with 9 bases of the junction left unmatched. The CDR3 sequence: CASSVTGTRSNEQFF. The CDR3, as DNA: TGTGCCAGCAGTGTTACCGGGACTAGGTCGAATGAGCAGTTCTTC.

CDR3 residues: CASGPRREAVRETQYF. For the CDR3, the DNA is TGTGCTAGTGGTCCTAGGCGGGAGGCAGTCCGAGAGACCCAGTACTTC. The rearrangement uses TRBV12-5 and TRBJ2-5, with 8 positions matching TRBD2. Per germline, CDR1 LGHNT and CDR2 FRNRAP. V dropped 5 bases and J dropped 4; count of bases not matched to a gene: 12. The CDR3 is 16 amino acids. Variable domain in full (rest from reference TRBV12-5 and TRBJ2-5): DARVTQTPRHKVTEMGQEVTMRCQPILGHNTVFWYRQTMMQGLELLAYFRNRAPLDDSGMPKDRFSAEMPDATLATLKIQPSEPRDSAVYFCASGPRREAVRETQYFGPGTRLLVL.

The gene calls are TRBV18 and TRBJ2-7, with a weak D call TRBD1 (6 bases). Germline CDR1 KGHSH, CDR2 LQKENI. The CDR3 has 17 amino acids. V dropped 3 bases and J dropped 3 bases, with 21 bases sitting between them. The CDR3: CASSPRPGGHSNYEQYF. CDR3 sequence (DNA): TGTGCCAGCTCACCCCGGCCTGGGGGCCACTCTAACTACGAGCAGTACTTC.